This TCR beta chain originates from a study of cytomegalovirus exposure and HLA in healthy donors. The CDR3 consists of 17 residues. Germline CDR1 is SGHAT and CDR2 is FQNNGV. Trimming cost V 5 bases and J 2 bases; bases outside gene matches: 11. A single count supports this clone. PCR used 60 Vbeta primers and 13 Jbeta primers. Profiled with immunoSEQ multiplex PCR; TCRdb holds only in-frame clones, not every one. The sample consists of more than 150,000 clones, more than 75% of them appearing once. The gene calls are TRBV11-2 and TRBJ2-3; the match to TRBD2 covers 9 bases. The specimen sequenced was PBMCs. The TCR was taken from a girl in the first two years of life in good health and CMV-seronegative. The CDR3 DNA reads as TGTGCCAGCAGCCGACTAGCGGCATCTCTCAACACAGATACGCAGTATTTT. It encodes CASSRLAASLNTDTQYF. The full variable domain, its missing parts supplied by reference TRBV11-2 and TRBJ2-3, is EAGVAQSPRYKIIEKRQSVAFWCNPISGHATLYWYQQILGQGPKLLIQFQNNGVVDDSQLPKDRFSAERLKGVDSTLKIQPAKLEDSAVYLCASSRLAASLNTDTQYFGPGTRLTVL.